These 22 T cell receptor beta chains were sequenced from one sample in a study of cytomegalovirus exposure and HLA in healthy donors. The study ran its PCR with 60 Vbeta and 13 Jbeta primers. Repertoires were generated with immunoSEQ multiplex PCR, while TCRdb's copy carries only in-frame clones and drops some. The sample consists of some 130,000 clones, approximately 74% of them appearing once. Material: PBMCs. These TCRs come from a male donor in good health and CMV-seronegative.

This clone showed up just a few times. V gene TRBV28 combines with J gene TRBJ1-2; tentative D call: TRBD1 (6 bases). The CDR3 runs 13 residues. Germline loops: CDR1 MDHEN, CDR2 SYDVKM. Trimming stripped 4 bases from V and 8 bases from J, with 14 bases between. The CDR3 DNA sequence: TGTGCCAGCAGTTCGGACAGACCTAGGGGCTACACCTTC. It yields the protein CASSSDRPRGYTF.

A note on this clone: The same CDR3 also results from other DNA sequences found in this sample. The V gene is TRBV2, the J gene TRBJ1-4; 7 nucleotides agree with TRBD1. V gave up 6 bases and J gave up 4 bases; unmatched junction bases: 5. In germline, CDR1 is SNHLY, CDR2 FYNNEI. The CDR3 runs to 14 residues. CDR3 loop: CASRETGSNEKLFF. The CDR3 region has the DNA TGTGCCAGCAGGGAGACAGGGAGTAATGAAAAACTGTTTTTT.

V is TRBV6-5 and J is TRBJ2-7; D might be TRBD1 (6 bases). CDR3 length equals 13 residues. Germline assignment: CDR1 MNHEY and CDR2 SVGAGI. Trimming took 5 bases from V and 3 from J, leaving 11 bases between them. The CDR3 coding sequence is TGTGCCAGCAGTACGGGCAGGGGCTACGAGCAGTACTTC. It encodes CASSTGRGYEQYF.

This clone was observed once. J is TRBJ1-2 and V is TRBV6-1; the match to TRBD1 covers 8 bases. Germline trimming cut 2 bases from V and 4 bases from J; bases unmatched to any gene: 6. The CDR3 contains 15 residues. Germline CDR1 and CDR2: MNHNS and SASEGT. Written as DNA, the CDR3 is TGTGCCAGCAGTGAATTTTGGACAGGGTTCTATGGCTACACCTTC. This encodes CASSEFWTGFYGYTF.

The chain is built from TRBV7-9 and TRBJ2-7; 10 bases are shared with TRBD2. V lost 6 bases, J lost 0 bases, and 2 bases stayed unmatched. The CDR3 consists of 14 residues. In germline, CDR1 is SEHNR, CDR2 FQNEAQ (reference sequence). The CDR3 is CASRSSGSSYEQYF. The CDR3 DNA reads as TGTGCCAGCAGATCTAGCGGGAGCTCCTACGAGCAGTACTTC.

The chain has TRBV4-3 and TRBJ2-2; D is ambiguous. The V end was cut by 4 bases, the J end by 8 bases, with 17 bases between. Per germline, CDR1 LGHNA and CDR2 YSLEER. There are 15 residues in the CDR3. CDR3 nucleotides: TGCGCCAGCAGCCCTCAGTTGGCAGAGCGAGGGGAGCTGTTTTTT. The encoded protein is CASSPQLAERGELFF.

This clone occurred a few times. This chain connects TRBV18 to TRBJ2-2; 7 positions match TRBD2. CDR1 is KGHSH, CDR2 LQKENI, per germline. The CDR3 runs 14 residues. The J segment lost 6 bases and the V segment lost 6 bases, leaving 7 bases of the junction unmatched. CDR3 sequence (DNA): TGTGCCAGCTCCTTTGCGGGAGAACCCGGGGAGCTGTTTTTT. Translation: CASSFAGEPGELFF.

This clone was counted once. The chain combines TRBV28 with TRBJ2-7, with a weak D call TRBD1 (6 bases). V shed 6 bases and J shed 2 bases, with 8 bases lying between them. Germline assignment: CDR1 MDHEN and CDR2 SYDVKM. This CDR3 contains 12 residues. The CDR3 DNA reads TGTGCCAGCAGAGGGGGTCCCTACGAGCAGTACTTC. It codes for CASRGGPYEQYF.

The V gene is TRBV6-5, the J gene TRBJ1-3; D is possibly TRBD1 (5 bases). This CDR3 is 14 amino acids long. The V end was cut by 2 bases, the J end by 1 base, with 6 bases between. Germline CDR1 is MNHEY and CDR2 is SVGAGI. The CDR3 nucleotides read TGTGCCAGCAGTTACGGGGCATCTGGAAACACCATATATTTT. Translating gives CASSYGASGNTIYF.

This rearrangement joins TRBV9 to TRBJ2-2, with D unresolved. The CDR3 is 15 amino acids. V dropped 0 bases and J dropped 3 bases, with 9 bases sitting between them. CDR1 SGDLS and CDR2 YYNGEE come from the germline V gene. The CDR3 nucleotides are TGTGCCAGCAGCGTAGGAGGTACGGACACCGGGGAGCTGTTTTTT. Protein sequence: CASSVGGTDTGELFF.

This clone was recorded only once. This sequence joins TRBV4-1 and TRBJ1-1; 8 bases are a match to TRBD1. The CDR3 totals 17 residues. Germline loops: CDR1 MGHRA, CDR2 YSYEKL. The ends lost 3 bases at V and 0 bases at J; junction bases unmatched: 9. Here the CDR3 reads CASSQATGAALNTEAFF. The DNA of the CDR3 is TGCGCCAGCAGCCAGGCGACAGGGGCGGCGTTGAACACTGAAGCTTTCTTT.

V usage is TRBV4-2 and J usage is TRBJ1-4; TRBD1 matches at 11 bases. V lost 0 bases to trimming and J lost 6 bases; unmatched junction nucleotides: 9. Looked up from germline, CDR1 is LGHNA and CDR2 is YNFKEQ. The length of the CDR3 is 18 residues. As DNA, the CDR3 is TGTGCCAGCAGCCAAGAAGGACAGGGGGCCCCTATTGATGAAAAACTGTTTTTT. The encoded protein is CASSQEGQGAPIDEKLFF.

The chain employs TRBV11-3 and TRBJ2-5; 13 nucleotides match TRBD2. After removal of 1 base from V and 5 bases from J, the junction contained 1 base not matched to a gene. This CDR3 has 15 residues. CDR1 and CDR2 (germline): SGHNT, YENEEA. The CDR3 nucleotides are TGTGCCAGCAGCTTAGGGACTAGCGGGAGTGAGACCCAGTACTTC. It encodes CASSLGTSGSETQYF.

V and J are TRBV6-5 and TRBJ2-7; D not resolved. The CDR3 length is 14 residues. V lost 1 base to trimming and J lost 2 bases, with 9 bases between them. CDR1 is MNHEY, CDR2 SVGAGI, per germline. The CDR3 sequence is CASSYLAETYEQYF. The CDR3 DNA reads TGTGCCAGCAGTTACTTGGCAGAAACCTACGAGCAGTACTTC.

The CDR3 loop reads CASSFSREDIQYF. In DNA form, the CDR3 reads TGTGCCAGCAGCTTTAGCAGGGAGGACATTCAGTACTTC. This chain links TRBV7-8 with TRBJ2-4; D is possibly TRBD2 (6 bases). The V gene lost 3 bases and the J gene lost 8 bases, with 11 bases spanning the gap. Germline-derived CDR1 and CDR2 are SGHVS and FQNEAQ. The CDR3 totals 13 residues.

The V call is TRBV28, the J call TRBJ2-4; 7 bases align to TRBD1. The CDR3 extends over 16 amino acids. V was clipped by 5 bases and J by 0 bases; unmatched bases: 7. The germline V gene encodes CDR1 MDHEN and CDR2 SYDVKM. The CDR3 DNA sequence: TGTGCCAGCAGTCTTCCGGGACAGTTAGCCAAAAACATTCAGTACTTC. This encodes CASSLPGQLAKNIQYF.

The rearrangement uses TRBV4-1 and TRBJ2-7; D remains ambiguous. The CDR3 is made up of 13 amino acids. The V end was cut by 1 base, the J end by 5 bases, with 9 bases between. Germline V gene sequence: CDR1 MGHRA, CDR2 YSYEKL. The CDR3 DNA sequence: TGCGCCAGCAGCCAAGGGCAGGCCGACGAGCAGTACTTC. It codes for CASSQGQADEQYF.

The chain employs TRBV15 and TRBJ2-5; TRBD1 is a possible D gene (5 bases). Germline CDR1 LNHNV, CDR2 YYDKDF (reference sequence). The CDR3 is 15 amino acids. The V end was cut by 5 bases, the J end by 2 bases, with 15 bases between. The CDR3 sequence: CATSSPGQLQETQYF. As DNA, the CDR3 is TGTGCCACCAGCTCCCCAGGGCAACTACAAGAGACCCAGTACTTC.

V gene TRBV19 combines with J gene TRBJ1-5; 8 bases line up with TRBD1. Trimming removed 6 bases from V and 8 bases from J; junction bases left unmatched: 12. The germline CDR1 and CDR2 sequences are LNHDA and SQIVND (reference sequence). The CDR3 has 15 residues. Written as DNA, the CDR3 is TGTGCCAGTAGACAGGACAGGGATGTTAAGGAGCCCCAGCATTTT. This sequence encodes CASRQDRDVKEPQHF. The full variable domain, in which reference TRBV19 and TRBJ1-5 provide the parts outside the CDR3, is DGGITQSPKYLFRKEGQNVTLSCEQNLNHDAMYWYRQDPGQGLRLIYYSQIVNDFQKGDIAEGYSVSREKKESFPLTVTSAQKNPTAFYLCASRQDRDVKEPQHFGDGTRLSIL.

The V gene is TRBV14, the J gene TRBJ1-2; 7 bases match TRBD1. V lost 3 bases, J lost 5 bases, and 9 bases stayed unmatched. The germline gives CDR1 SGHDN, CDR2 FVKESK. This CDR3 is built from 15 residues. The CDR3 region is CASSQVQGSVYGYTF. The CDR3 DNA reads as TGTGCCAGCAGCCAGGTACAGGGGTCCGTGTATGGCTACACCTTC.

The gene calls are TRBV5-5 and TRBJ2-7; D perhaps matches TRBD1 (5 bases). The CDR3 has 14 residues. The germline gives CDR1 SGHKS, CDR2 YYEKEE (reference sequence). The ends were cut back, 0 bases at V and 3 bases at J, with 10 bases in the middle. DNA of the CDR3: TGTGCCAGCAGCTTGGCAGGGAACTACTACGAGCAGTACTTC. Translation gives CASSLAGNYYEQYF.

The V call is TRBV28, the J call TRBJ1-1, with 10 bases fitting TRBD1. Per the germline V gene, CDR1 is MDHEN and CDR2 is SYDVKM. J lost 5 bases, V lost 6 bases, and 3 bases had no gene match. This CDR3 has 13 residues. This CDR3 is CASSRGQGTEAFF. CDR3 nucleotides: TGTGCCAGCAGCCGGGGACAGGGGACTGAAGCTTTCTTT.